This TCR beta chain was captured in a study of early T cells in non-severe SARS-CoV-2 infection. About the study: The input, bulk RNA from unsorted whole blood, was sequenced, and chains were unpaired.

This clonotype was detected a few times. Tagging with unique molecular identifiers was applied to individual cDNA molecules. TCRdb called the 5' RACE reads again in MiXCR, with one record for every CDR3 protein. Seen here are tens of thousands of distinct CDR3 sequences, around 4.5% observed once, and the top ten hold about 6%. Sample: whole blood, taken at baseline. This TCR derives from an adult who was a healthcare worker with PCR-confirmed SARS-CoV-2 infection or an uninfected control (not recorded which).

The CDR3 region is CATSDPGREDTQYF. In DNA, the CDR3 is TGTGCCACCAGTGACCCGGGACGGGAAGATACGCAGTATTTT. The V gene is TRBV24-1, the J gene TRBJ2-3, with D possibly being TRBD1 or TRBD2 (5 bases each). This CDR3 comprises 14 residues. Germline V gives CDR1 KGHDR, CDR2 SFDVKD. V lost 4 bases to trimming and J lost 5 bases, with 12 bases between them.